The clone carrying this TCR beta chain was counted between two and nine times. As yet, its antigen is unknown. This sample is drawn from a study of CD8 T cells in ankylosing spondylitis. Study-wide results and caveats: Disease-associated clones were CD8+ and fairly uncommon in peripheral blood. Characteristic, it appeared, of ankylosing spondylitis blood was a TCR beta motif of eight highly homologous variants.

Germline V gene lookup returns CDR1 SNHLY and CDR2 FYNNEI. V was shortened by 2 bases and J by 2 bases, with 13 bases between the two germline ends. The CDR3 has 15 residues. Quantitative 5'-RACE was performed with molecular barcodes, and it yielded the TCR beta libraries. TCRdb reprocessed the 5' RACE reads via MiXCR and lists one record per CDR3 protein. This sample carries fewer than 130,000 distinct CDR3 sequences, approximately 25% of them seen once, and the ten largest clones take around 12%. The genes are TRBV2 and TRBJ2-7; D not certain. This clonotype originated in a male donor with ankylosing spondylitis. Sequenced sample: synovial fluid, either unsorted or a sorted T cell fraction (not recorded which). Here the CDR3 reads CASSERTAPAYEQYF. DNA for the CDR3: TGTGCCAGCAGTGAACGCACAGCCCCTGCCTACGAGCAGTACTTC.